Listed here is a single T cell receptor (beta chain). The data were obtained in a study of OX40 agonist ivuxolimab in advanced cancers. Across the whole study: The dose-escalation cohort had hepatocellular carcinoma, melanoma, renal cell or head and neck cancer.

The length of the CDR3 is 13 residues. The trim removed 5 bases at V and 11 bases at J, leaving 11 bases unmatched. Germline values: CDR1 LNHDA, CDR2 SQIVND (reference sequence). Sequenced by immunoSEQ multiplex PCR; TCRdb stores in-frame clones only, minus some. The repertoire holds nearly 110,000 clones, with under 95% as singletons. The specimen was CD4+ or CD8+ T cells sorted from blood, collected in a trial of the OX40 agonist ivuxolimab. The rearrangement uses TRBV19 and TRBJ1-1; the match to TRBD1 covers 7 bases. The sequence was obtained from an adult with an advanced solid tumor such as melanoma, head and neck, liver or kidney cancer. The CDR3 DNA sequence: TGTGCCAGTAGTCAAGGGGGCCCCTTCTGGGCTTTCTTT. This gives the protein CASSQGGPFWAFF.